The 27 T cell receptor beta chains below all came from one sample that was sequenced in a study of T cells expressing NK-cell markers. Following a re-call of the 5' RACE reads, TCRdb has one entry per CDR3 protein and lacks DNA. The listing records 200,000 to 300,000 distinct CDR3 sequences. Specimen: blood T cells: a sorted CD56 or NKG2C T cell subset, CD4+ or CD8+ T cells, or bulk PBMC T cells (not recorded which). These receptor sequences come from a man younger than 30 in good health.

The rearrangement uses TRBV11-2 and TRBJ2-7; as DNA is missing, the TRBD1 call by TCRdb cannot be tested. Per the germline V gene, CDR1 is SGHAT and CDR2 is FQNNGV. The CDR3 length is 15 residues. The CDR3 spells CASSPPGTGVHEQYF.

The chain uses TRBV12-3 or TRBV12-4 and TRBJ2-1; as DNA is missing, the TRBD1 call by TCRdb cannot be tested. CDR3 length equals 17 residues. The CDR3: CASSPTRDRGWGYEQFF.

V gene TRBV2 combines with J gene TRBJ1-5; the TCRdb call, TRBD1, lacks DNA for checking. The CDR3 loop spans 14 amino acids. Germline CDR1 reads SNHLY; CDR2 reads FYNNEI. The CDR3 sequence is CASSEWTGNQPQHF.

The chain recombines TRBV24-1 with TRBJ1-1; TCRdb's assignment of TRBD1 cannot be checked, as there is no DNA. The CDR3 sequence is 14 residues long. The germline V gene has CDR1 KGHDR and CDR2 SFDVKD. The CDR3 is CATSAPPMNTEAFF.

This chain joins TRBV25-1 and TRBJ1-5; the TRBD1 assignment by TCRdb is unverifiable without DNA. The CDR3 covers 14 residues. Germline V lookup: CDR1 MGHDK, CDR2 SYGVNS. CDR3 region: CASSDPGINQPQHF.

The chain carries TRBV19 and TRBJ2-1; TCRdb lists TRBD2, though no DNA is available to test this call. The CDR3 has 15 residues. CDR1 is LNHDA, CDR2 SQIVND, per germline (reference sequence). The chain's CDR3 is CASSISGRGNNEQFF.

This chain uses TRBV20-1 with TRBJ2-7; TCRdb indicates TRBD2, and absent DNA this call remains unverified. Germline CDR1 DFQATT, CDR2 SNEGSKA (reference sequence). The CDR3 totals 13 residues. The CDR3 protein is CSAQLGLSYEQYF.

V usage is TRBV6-1 and J usage is TRBJ2-2; TCRdb reports TRBD1, a call that lacks DNA to check it against. Germline CDR1 reads MNHNS; CDR2 reads SASEGT. This CDR3 is 16 amino acids long. The CDR3 reads CASTTPTQGARGELFF.

The V and J genes are TRBV24-1 and TRBJ2-2; TCRdb designates TRBD1, a call that cannot be tested without DNA. Germline V gives CDR1 KGHDR, CDR2 SFDVKD. This CDR3 is 17 amino acids long. This CDR3 reads CATSDLYRGSFTGELFF.

The V and J genes are TRBV15 and TRBJ2-3. Germline V CDR1 and CDR2: LNHNV, YYDKDF (reference sequence). CDR3 length equals 16 residues. The CDR3 spells CATSRDLSGGADTQYF.

J is TRBJ2-5 and V is TRBV6-6; the TRBD2 assignment by TCRdb is unverifiable without DNA. CDR1 and CDR2 (germline): MNHNY, SVGAGI (reference sequence). This CDR3 has 15 residues. CDR3 amino acids: CASINIAGSTGTQYF.

The gene calls are TRBV20-1 and TRBJ2-1; TCRdb designates TRBD1, a call that cannot be tested without DNA. Germline CDR1 reads DFQATT; CDR2 reads SNEGSKA (reference sequence). The CDR3 runs to 13 residues. CDR3 sequence: CSAPGFLGNEQFF.

The chain uses TRBV29-1 and TRBJ2-3; the TCRdb D gene call, TRBD2, has no DNA to confirm it. The CDR3 totals 17 residues. CDR1 is SQVTM, CDR2 ANQGSEA, per germline. CDR3 sequence reads: CSVVGLAGGQSTDTQYF.

This chain uses TRBV6-1 with TRBJ2-3; TCRdb gives TRBD1 as the D gene, but with no DNA this cannot be confirmed. The germline V gene encodes CDR1 MNHNS and CDR2 SASEGT. The CDR3 loop spans 15 amino acids. The CDR3 sequence: CASRRQGARTDTQYF.

The chain recombines TRBV3-1 with TRBJ2-3; the D call from TCRdb, TRBD2, cannot be confirmed without DNA. Looked up from germline, CDR1 is LGHDT and CDR2 is YNNKEL (reference sequence). This CDR3 contains 15 residues. This CDR3 is CASSQVRDTGITQYF.

V and J are TRBV7-2 and TRBJ2-2; TCRdb returns TRBD1, unconfirmable since there is no DNA. CDR3 length: 14 amino acids. The germline V gene encodes CDR1 SGHTA and CDR2 FQGNSA. CDR3 sequence reads: CASTPGQHTGELFF.

V and J are TRBV6-1 and TRBJ2-7; no DNA is available, so the TRBD2 call from TCRdb remains unchecked. The length of the CDR3 is 13 residues. CDR1 MNHNS and CDR2 SASEGT come from the germline V gene. CDR3: CASRGLATYEQYF.

The rearrangement links TRBV4-2 to TRBJ1-5; TCRdb selects TRBD1, and the lack of DNA leaves this call unchecked. Per germline, CDR1 LGHNA and CDR2 YNFKEQ. There are 17 residues in the CDR3. This chain's CDR3 is CASSQAGGGNSNQPQHF.

The V and J genes are TRBV10-3 and TRBJ2-2. The germline V gene has CDR1 ENHRY and CDR2 SYGVKD. CDR3 length equals 11 residues. This chain's CDR3 is CASGVPGELFF.

The gene calls are TRBV20-1 and TRBJ2-3; there is no DNA to check the TCRdb D call of TRBD2. CDR1 DFQATT and CDR2 SNEGSKA come from the germline V gene (reference sequence). CDR3 length: 14 amino acids. The CDR3 spells CSARGRKRTDTQYF.

The rearrangement joins TRBV20-1 to TRBJ2-5; checking the TCRdb D call of TRBD1 is not possible without DNA. From germline, CDR1 is DFQATT and CDR2 SNEGSKA (reference sequence). The CDR3 contains 13 residues. CDR3: CSAHRPPGETQYF.

This rearrangement joins TRBV18 to TRBJ2-7; as DNA is missing, the TRBD2 call by TCRdb cannot be tested. Germline-derived CDR1 and CDR2 are KGHSH and LQKENI. There are 18 residues in the CDR3. The CDR3 here is CASSPRFSSGTNPYEQYF.

The chain recombines TRBV10-1 with TRBJ2-1. The germline V gene has CDR1 WNHNN and CDR2 SYGVQD (reference sequence). This CDR3 comprises 13 residues. The CDR3 loop reads CASRLNLYNEQFF.

The chain combines TRBV6-5 with TRBJ1-2; the D call of TRBD1 rests on TCRdb alone, since no DNA is present to check it. The CDR3 has 14 residues. Per the germline V gene, CDR1 is MNHEY and CDR2 is SVGAGI. The chain's CDR3 is CASSYQGRDYGYTF.

The J gene is TRBJ2-6, the V gene TRBV5-1; TCRdb picks TRBD1, but there is no DNA to check that call. Germline CDR1 is SGHRS and CDR2 is YFSETQ. The CDR3 runs 18 residues. The CDR3 sequence is CASSPWTGVSSGANVLTF.

V gene TRBV24-1 combines with J gene TRBJ2-5. Germline CDR1 and CDR2: KGHDR and SFDVKD. The CDR3 has 13 residues. The CDR3 loop is CATSDLGMETQYF.

The chain is built from TRBV10-2 and TRBJ1-1; the D call from TCRdb, TRBD1, cannot be confirmed without DNA. Germline lookup yields CDR1 WSHSY and CDR2 SAAADI. The CDR3 covers 15 residues. The CDR3 sequence: CASSIIGQVNTEAFF.